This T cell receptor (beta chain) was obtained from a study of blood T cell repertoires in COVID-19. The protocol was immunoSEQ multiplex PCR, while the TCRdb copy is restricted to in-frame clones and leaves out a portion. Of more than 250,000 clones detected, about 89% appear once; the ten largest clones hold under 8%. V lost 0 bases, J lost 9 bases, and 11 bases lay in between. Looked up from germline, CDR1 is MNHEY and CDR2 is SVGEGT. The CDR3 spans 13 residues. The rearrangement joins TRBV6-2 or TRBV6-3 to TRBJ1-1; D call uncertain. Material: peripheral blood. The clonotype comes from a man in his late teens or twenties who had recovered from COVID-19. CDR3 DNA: TGTGCCAGCAGTTACTCGAGTAGGAGTCAAGCTTTCTTT. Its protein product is CASSYSSRSQAFF.